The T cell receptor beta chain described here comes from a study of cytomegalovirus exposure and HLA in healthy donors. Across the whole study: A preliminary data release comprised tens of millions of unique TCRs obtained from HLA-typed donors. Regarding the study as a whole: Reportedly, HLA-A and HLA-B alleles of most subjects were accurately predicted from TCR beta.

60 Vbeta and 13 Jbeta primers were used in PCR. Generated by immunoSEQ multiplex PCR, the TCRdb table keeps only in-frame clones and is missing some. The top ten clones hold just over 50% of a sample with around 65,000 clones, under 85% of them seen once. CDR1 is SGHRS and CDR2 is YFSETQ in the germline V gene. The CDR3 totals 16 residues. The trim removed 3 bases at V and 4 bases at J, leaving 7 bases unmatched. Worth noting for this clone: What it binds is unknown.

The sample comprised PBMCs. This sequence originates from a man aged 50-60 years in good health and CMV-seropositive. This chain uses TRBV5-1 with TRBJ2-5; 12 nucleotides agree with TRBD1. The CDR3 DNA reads TGCGCCAGCAGCTCCCTGGGACAGGGGGCACGAGAGACCCAGTACTTC. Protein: CASSSLGQGARETQYF.